Shown below are 30 T cell receptor beta chains from a single sample sequenced in a study of lymphopenia after photon versus proton radiotherapy. The protocol was immunoSEQ multiplex PCR, while the TCRdb copy is restricted to in-frame clones and leaves out a portion. The data show over 30,000 clones, about 80% seen once. This material consisted of peripheral blood, taken from a patient treated with proton-based radiotherapy. Receptor source: a woman between 65 and 79 years old with pancreatic cancer.

V gene TRBV27 combines with J gene TRBJ1-4; D unclear. The length of the CDR3 is 13 residues. V shed 5 bases and J shed 4 bases, with 8 bases lying between them. Germline CDR1 and CDR2: MNHEY and SMNVEV (reference sequence). The CDR3: CASSGQNNEKLFF. CDR3 nucleotide sequence: TGTGCCAGCAGTGGGCAGAATAATGAAAAACTGTTTTTT.

This rearrangement joins TRBV18 to TRBJ1-5; TRBD1 might be the D (6 bases). CDR1 is KGHSH, CDR2 LQKENI, per germline. Trimming cost V 2 bases and J 1 base, with 18 bases left between them. CDR3 length: 18 amino acids. The CDR3 sequence: CASSPSHGGATSNQPQHF. The CDR3 bases are TGTGCCAGCTCACCATCTCACGGGGGGGCGACCAGCAATCAGCCCCAGCATTTT.

This chain links TRBV5-5 with TRBJ2-1; perhaps D is TRBD1 or TRBD2 (5 bases each). Germline assignment: CDR1 SGHKS and CDR2 YYEKEE (reference sequence). Trimming took off 5 bases at V and 10 bases at J, with 10 bases between the two ends. This CDR3 is 11 amino acids long. The CDR3 nucleotides read TGTGCCAGCAGACTAGGGGTGGAGCAGTTCTTC. This sequence encodes CASRLGVEQFF.

This clone was seen only once. The gene calls are TRBV19 and TRBJ2-3; 14 bases align to TRBD2. With V trimmed by 9 bases and J by 3 bases, 8 bases remained unmatched. Per the germline V gene, CDR1 is LNHDA and CDR2 is SQIVND (reference sequence). The CDR3 is 16 residues long. The CDR3 DNA reads TGTGCCAGCACCGGGACTAGCGGGAGAGTTACAGATACGCAGTATTTT. Its protein product is CASTGTSGRVTDTQYF.

The CDR3 loop is CASPPGTSGMVDTQYF. CDR3 DNA: TGTGCCAGCCCCCCCGGGACTAGCGGGATGGTAGATACGCAGTATTTT. This chain joins TRBV28 and TRBJ2-3; the match to TRBD2 covers 13 bases. CDR3 length: 16 residues. The junction had 10 bases not matched to a gene; V was cut back by 8 bases and J by 5 bases. Germline CDR1 and CDR2: MDHEN and SYDVKM.

This rearrangement joins TRBV7-2 to TRBJ2-3; D is ambiguous. This CDR3 is 16 amino acids long. Germline V gives CDR1 SGHTA, CDR2 FQGNSA. V was clipped by 5 bases and J by 3 bases, with 18 bases between them. In nucleotides, the CDR3 is TGTGCCAGCAGCCCTGACCCCCTAGTGGGGACAGATACGCAGTATTTT. As protein: CASSPDPLVGTDTQYF.

This clone is a singleton in its sample. The chain joins TRBV6-4 to TRBJ2-3, with 7 bases fitting TRBD1. J lost 1 base, V lost 5 bases, and 3 bases had no gene match. CDR3 size: 14 residues. Germline V gene sequence: CDR1 MRHNA, CDR2 SNTAGT. The CDR3 nucleotides are TGTGCCAGCAGTCACGACAGGGGCACAGATACGCAGTATTTT. Protein: CASSHDRGTDTQYF.

The chain couples TRBV7-9 to TRBJ1-1, with D unresolved. Germline V gene sequence: CDR1 SEHNR, CDR2 FQNEAQ (reference sequence). V was shortened by 3 bases and J by 6 bases, with 14 bases between the two germline ends. This CDR3 contains 14 residues. CDR3 nucleotides: TGTGCCAGCAGCTTGGCAGCCGAGGGAGCTGAAGCTTTCTTT. It translates to CASSLAAEGAEAFF.

This rearrangement joins TRBV29-1 to TRBJ2-7; no clear D. V lost 4 bases and J lost 5, with 15 bases in between. The germline gives CDR1 SQVTM, CDR2 ANQGSEA. The CDR3 extends over 13 amino acids. The CDR3 DNA reads TGCAGCGTTGGAATCCAACTCGGCGACGAGCAGTACTTC. Protein: CSVGIQLGDEQYF.

The genes are TRBV18 and TRBJ1-4; D uncertain. The CDR3 length is 13 residues. V gave up 1 base and J gave up 7 bases, with 7 bases separating them. Looked up from germline, CDR1 is KGHSH and CDR2 is LQKENI. For the CDR3, the DNA is TGTGCCAGCTCACCACGAGAAGGTGAAAAACTGTTTTTT. Translated, it gives CASSPREGEKLFF.

The V and J genes are TRBV7-8 and TRBJ2-7; tentative D call: TRBD2 (5 bases). V was cut by 5 bases and J by 3 bases, with 14 bases left in between. The germline V gene encodes CDR1 SGHVS and CDR2 FQNEAQ. This CDR3 is built from 14 residues. In DNA form, the CDR3 reads TGTGCCAGCAGCCCCGGACTTGCCTACTACGAGCAGTACTTC. It yields the protein CASSPGLAYYEQYF.

This chain connects TRBV7-9 to TRBJ2-6; 7 bases map to TRBD1. Germline CDR1 and CDR2: SEHNR and FQNEAQ (reference sequence). V was pared by 5 bases and J by 0 bases, with 10 bases of the junction left unmatched. The CDR3 length is 18 residues. The CDR3 reads CASSIGGQASSGANVLTF. In DNA form, the CDR3 reads TGTGCCAGCAGCATAGGAGGACAGGCGTCCTCTGGGGCCAACGTCCTGACTTTC.

The J gene is TRBJ2-7, the V gene TRBV14; D remains ambiguous. V gave up 1 base and J gave up 3 bases, with 10 bases separating them. This CDR3 is 14 amino acids long. CDR1 is SGHDN and CDR2 is FVKESK in the germline V gene. The CDR3 is CASSQANSYYEQYF. The DNA for the CDR3 is TGTGCCAGCAGCCAAGCAAACTCCTACTACGAGCAGTACTTC.

This clone appeared a single time. The gene calls are TRBV18 and TRBJ1-1, with D possibly TRBD1 on 6 matching bases. With 0 bases removed from V and 8 bases from J, the gap between germline ends came to 16 bases. This CDR3 has 15 residues. Germline CDR1 is KGHSH and CDR2 is LQKENI. The CDR3 DNA follows: TGTGCCAGCTCACCACCCGGTGCCGGGACACCAGAAGCTTTCTTT. Amino acids: CASSPPGAGTPEAFF.

The chain links TRBV30 to TRBJ1-4; D uncertain. The CDR3 has 12 amino acids. Germline loops: CDR1 GTSNPN, CDR2 SVGIG (reference sequence). The CDR3 coding sequence is TGTGCTACACGACCCGAAAATGAAAAACTGTTTTTT. Translation: CATRPENEKLFF.

The rearrangement uses TRBV11-3 and TRBJ2-3; TRBD1 aligns across 8 bases. The CDR3 extends over 15 amino acids. The germline gives CDR1 SGHNT, CDR2 YENEEA. V gave up 5 bases and J gave up 1 base; unmatched junction bases: 5. The CDR3 coding sequence is TGTGCCAGCAGCGGACGACAGGGGCGCACAGATACGCAGTATTTT. Translating it yields CASSGRQGRTDTQYF.

The V and J genes are TRBV5-1 and TRBJ1-1; 8 bases are shared with TRBD1. Germline CDR1 reads SGHRS; CDR2 reads YFSETQ. The CDR3 contains 14 residues. Trimming took 4 bases from V and 3 from J; bases not matched to a gene: 5. Here the CDR3 reads CASSLDRGYTEAFF. In nucleotides, the CDR3 is TGCGCCAGCAGCCTAGACAGGGGTTACACTGAAGCTTTCTTT.

The chain uses TRBV29-1 and TRBJ1-1; 8 nucleotides line up with TRBD1. Germline V gives CDR1 SQVTM, CDR2 ANQGSEA. The CDR3 has 14 amino acids. With 6 bases clipped from V and 1 base from J, the junction kept 7 bases outside the gene matches. CDR3 coding DNA: TGCAGCGTCCAAGCCGGGACAGGGAACACTGAAGCTTTCTTT. Translation: CSVQAGTGNTEAFF.

The chain uses TRBV9 and TRBJ2-5; 12 nucleotides match TRBD1. V gave up 5 bases and J gave up 4 bases; unmatched junction bases: 6. Looked up from germline, CDR1 is SGDLS and CDR2 is YYNGEE. There are 15 residues in the CDR3. The CDR3 nucleotides are TGTGCCAGCAGTCGGGACAGGGGGCTACGAGAGACCCAGTACTTC. Residues: CASSRDRGLRETQYF. Complete variable domain (other parts from reference TRBV9 and TRBJ2-5): DSGVTQTPKHLITATGQRVTLRCSPRSGDLSVYWYQQSLDQGLQFLIQYYNGEERAKGNILERFSAQQFPDLHSELNLSSLELGDSALYFCASSRDRGLRETQYFGPGTRLLVL.

The V and J genes are TRBV28 and TRBJ2-6, with D unclear. Per the germline V gene, CDR1 is MDHEN and CDR2 is SYDVKM. Trimming cost V 2 bases and J 4 bases, with 6 bases left between them. The CDR3 consists of 14 residues. In DNA form, the CDR3 reads TGTGCCAGCAGTTTACCCTTAGGGGCCAACGTCCTGACTTTC. This codes for CASSLPLGANVLTF. The full variable domain, with the rest looked up from reference TRBV28 and TRBJ2-6, is DVKVTQSSRYLVKRTGEKVFLECVQDMDHENMFWYRQDPGLGLRLIYFSYDVKMKEKGDIPEGYSVSREKKERFSLILESASTNQTSMYLCASSLPLGANVLTFGAGSRLTVL.

This rearrangement joins TRBV27 to TRBJ2-7, with D perhaps matching TRBD2 (5 bases). Germline-derived CDR1 and CDR2 are MNHEY and SMNVEV (reference sequence). V was shortened by 6 bases and J by 2 bases, with 8 bases between the two germline ends. The CDR3 totals 12 residues. In DNA form, the CDR3 reads TGTGCCAGCAGAACCGGGACCTACGAGCAGTACTTC. This codes for CASRTGTYEQYF.

CDR3 nucleotide sequence: TGTGCCAGCAGCCGAACCCGGGTGGGCACTGAAGCTTTCTTT. Translation gives CASSRTRVGTEAFF. The rearrangement links TRBV7-9 to TRBJ1-1, with D uncertain. The CDR3 is made up of 14 amino acids. Deletions cut 5 bases from V and 4 bases from J, with 14 bases between. Germline V gene sequence: CDR1 SEHNR, CDR2 FQNEAQ (reference sequence).

The V call is TRBV5-5, the J call TRBJ2-5; no firm D call. The J call may be mistaken, given a closer DNA end match to TRBJ2-7. The germline V gene has CDR1 SGHKS and CDR2 YYEKEE (reference sequence). CDR3 length: 15 residues. CDR3 sequence reads: CASSPDVGNVDEQYF. For the CDR3, the DNA is TGTGCCAGCAGCCCCGATGTGGGAAATGTCGACGAGCAGTACTTC.

This rearrangement joins TRBV5-3 to TRBJ2-5; TRBD1 agrees at 7 bases. TRBV5-3 is designated an ORF whose function remains uncertain. V lost 1 base and J lost 7; bases outside the gene matches: 7. The CDR3 runs 14 residues. CDR3 nucleotides: TGTGCCAGAAGCTTGCCCAGGGGGTACGGGACCCAGTACTTC. Its protein product is CARSLPRGYGTQYF.

This chain links TRBV15 with TRBJ1-5; TRBD1 aligns across 7 bases. V trimming: 4 bases; J trimming: 7 bases; junction bases outside the gene matches: 7. The CDR3 has 14 residues. CDR1 LNHNV and CDR2 YYDKDF come from the germline V gene (reference sequence). The CDR3 nucleotides read TGTGCCACCAGCAAATCCAGGGGGGGCCAGCCCCAGCATTTT. Protein product: CATSKSRGGQPQHF.

This chain links TRBV27 with TRBJ2-6; D is undetermined. The germline gives CDR1 MNHEY, CDR2 SMNVEV (reference sequence). V was pared by 6 bases and J by 0 bases, with 9 bases between. The CDR3 spans 15 residues. CDR3 bases: TGTGCCAGCAGCCAAACGTCCTCTGGGGCCAACGTCCTGACTTTC. As protein: CASSQTSSGANVLTF.

The chain couples TRBV28 to TRBJ2-1; weak D call: TRBD2 (5 bases). CDR3 size: 13 residues. Deletions cut 8 bases from V and 4 bases from J, with 12 bases between. CDR1 and CDR2 (germline): MDHEN, SYDVKM. DNA of the CDR3: TGTGCCAGCGGGAGAAATAAGTACAATGAGCAGTTCTTC. Translation: CASGRNKYNEQFF.

This chain connects TRBV6-5 to TRBJ2-7; no definite D call. V shed 2 bases and J shed 2 bases, with 10 bases lying between them. The CDR3 totals 14 residues. Germline V gene lookup returns CDR1 MNHEY and CDR2 SVGAGI. The DNA of the CDR3 is TGTGCCAGCAGTTACCAAGGAAGTACCTACGAGCAGTACTTC. This encodes CASSYQGSTYEQYF.

This clone occurred a few times. The chain links TRBV25-1 to TRBJ2-1; 7 bases align to TRBD1. This CDR3 is 15 amino acids long. CDR1 is MGHDK, CDR2 SYGVNS, per germline. The V and J ends lost 2 bases and 0 bases, in that order; junction bases with no gene match: 1. CDR3 nucleotide sequence: TGTGCCAGCAGTGAACCAGGGGGCTCCTACAATGAGCAGTTCTTC. Protein: CASSEPGGSYNEQFF.

The chain uses TRBV9 and TRBJ2-1; the D is unclear. V was cut by 0 bases and J by 0 bases, with 13 bases left in between. The CDR3 length is 17 residues. Germline V gives CDR1 SGDLS, CDR2 YYNGEE. CDR3 DNA sequence: TGTGCCAGCAGCGTAGCCCCCTCGGCGAGCTCCTACAATGAGCAGTTCTTC. It translates to CASSVAPSASSYNEQFF.